These 17 T cell receptor beta chains were sequenced from one sample in a study of blood T cell repertoires in COVID-19. Sequencing was performed with immunoSEQ multiplex PCR; in TCRdb, only in-frame clones are kept and a portion is missing. The table includes 200,000 to 300,000 clones, about 89% detected once. Sequences were obtained from peripheral blood. The origin of the receptors is a woman in her forties or fifties with acute or convalescent COVID-19.

The sample holds one count of this clone. This chain joins TRBV6-5 and TRBJ2-7, with 13 bases that match TRBD2. The CDR3 extends over 16 amino acids. Losses at the gene ends were 0 bases for V and 3 bases for J; bases not matched to a gene: 2. Germline CDR1 MNHEY, CDR2 SVGAGI. DNA of the CDR3: TGTGCCAGCAGTTACTCTTGGACTAGCGGGAGCTACGAGCAGTACTTC. Translated: CASSYSWTSGSYEQYF.

This clone has just one count. The rearrangement links TRBV7-9 to TRBJ1-5; 8 bases line up with TRBD1. This CDR3 has 16 residues. Losses at the gene ends were 5 bases for V and 6 bases for J; bases not matched to a gene: 12. CDR1 SEHNR and CDR2 FQNEAQ come from the germline V gene (reference sequence). The CDR3 coding sequence is TGTGCCAGCAGCCTACCGATTGGACAGGGCGGTCAGCCCCAGCATTTT. It yields the protein CASSLPIGQGGQPQHF.

V and J are TRBV27 and TRBJ1-1; TRBD1 aligns across 7 bases. The CDR3 spans 16 residues. Trimming removed 1 base from V and 4 bases from J; junction bases left unmatched: 9. Germline CDR1 reads MNHEY; CDR2 reads SMNVEV (reference sequence). CDR3 coding DNA: TGTGCCAGCAGTTTATTGACAGGGATCGTAGGCACTGAAGCTTTCTTT. Encoded protein: CASSLLTGIVGTEAFF.

The chain combines TRBV7-6 with TRBJ1-5, with D unclear. The CDR3 sequence is 16 residues long. CDR1 and CDR2 (germline): SGHVS, FNYEAQ. Trimming removed 0 bases at V and 3 bases at J, with 12 bases between. DNA for the CDR3: TGTGCCAGCAGCTTAGCAAGAGGGCAGCTCAATCAGCCCCAGCATTTT. Amino acids: CASSLARGQLNQPQHF.

The chain carries TRBV19 and TRBJ1-6; D not certain. Trimming shortened V by 3 bases and J by 9 bases, and 12 bases separated the two germline ends. This CDR3 has 14 residues. CDR1 and CDR2 (germline): LNHDA, SQIVND (reference sequence). The CDR3 nucleotides read TGTGCCAGTAGTATTGAAGGCGGGGTTTCACCCCTCCACTTT. Translated, it gives CASSIEGGVSPLHF.

The chain couples TRBV11-2 to TRBJ1-5, with no clear D. The germline V gene has CDR1 SGHAT and CDR2 FQNNGV. The CDR3 covers 14 residues. The V and J ends lost 6 bases and 0 bases respectively, with 9 bases between them. The CDR3 DNA follows: TGTGCCAGCAGGGGAGACTCTAGCAATCAGCCCCAGCATTTT. It yields the protein CASRGDSSNQPQHF.

This chain uses TRBV19 with TRBJ1-5; D is uncertain. The V end was cut by 1 base, the J end by 3 bases, with 13 bases between. Germline lookup yields CDR1 LNHDA and CDR2 SQIVND (reference sequence). This CDR3 comprises 16 residues. The CDR3 nucleotides are TGTGCCAGTAGTATAGCGGGAGGAAACCACAATCAGCCCCAGCATTTT. This encodes CASSIAGGNHNQPQHF.

The chain uses TRBV25-1 and TRBJ1-4; D unclear. This CDR3 spans 12 amino acids. The V end was cut by 6 bases, the J end by 4 bases, with 6 bases between. Germline CDR1 and CDR2: MGHDK and SYGVNS. The CDR3 reads CASRESNEKLFF. In nucleotides, the CDR3 is TGTGCCAGCAGGGAGAGTAATGAAAAACTGTTTTTT.

This rearrangement joins TRBV7-2 to TRBJ1-1, with D unresolved. Trimming stripped 4 bases from V and 1 base from J, with 7 bases between. Germline V lookup: CDR1 SGHTA, CDR2 FQGNSA. The CDR3 totals 13 residues. CDR3 DNA: TGTGCCAGCAGCTCCAGAGGGAACACTGAAGCTTTCTTT. This codes for CASSSRGNTEAFF.

The V call is TRBV30, the J call TRBJ1-5; TRBD1 might be the D (5 bases). Germline V lookup: CDR1 GTSNPN, CDR2 SVGIG (reference sequence). Trimming removed 2 bases at V and 3 bases at J, with 11 bases between. This CDR3 contains 14 residues. CDR3 DNA sequence: TGTGCCTGGAGTTACGGGGGATTCAATCAGCCCCAGCATTTT. Amino acids: CAWSYGGFNQPQHF.

This clone was counted only a few times. A junction end diverges from the germline sequence, so it may reflect a read error. V usage is TRBV7-9 and J usage is TRBJ2-1, with D perhaps TRBD1 (6 bases). The CDR3 is 12 amino acids. The germline gives CDR1 SEHNR, CDR2 FQNEAQ (reference sequence). This chain's CDR3 is CASSDRRDFTLF. CDR3 coding DNA: TGTGCCAGCAGCGACAGGAGAGACTTCACTCTCTTC.

The chain has TRBV5-8 and TRBJ2-1; D not certain. CDR3 length: 13 amino acids. The germline V gene encodes CDR1 SGHTS and CDR2 YDEGEE. Trimming took off 0 bases at V and 7 bases at J, with 8 bases between the two ends. CDR3 protein: CASSLGIGNEQFF. The CDR3 bases are TGTGCCAGCAGCTTGGGGATCGGGAATGAGCAGTTCTTC.

The chain carries TRBV15 and TRBJ2-6; 10 positions match TRBD1. J lost 2 bases, V lost 5 bases, and 9 bases had no gene match. Germline CDR1 and CDR2: LNHNV and YYDKDF (reference sequence). This CDR3 contains 18 residues. For the CDR3, the DNA is TGTGCCACCAGCGGGATCCCGGGACAGGGGACTGGGGCCAACGTCCTGACTTTC. Amino acid sequence: CATSGIPGQGTGANVLTF.

This sequence joins TRBV28 and TRBJ2-2; no clear D. Per the germline V gene, CDR1 is MDHEN and CDR2 is SYDVKM. V was clipped by 8 bases and J by 2 bases, with 9 bases between them. The CDR3 contains 13 residues. CDR3 bases: TGTGCCAGCGTTTGGCAAAACACCGGGGAGCTGTTTTTT. It yields the protein CASVWQNTGELFF.

This chain joins TRBV28 and TRBJ1-5; no clear D gene. There are 15 residues in the CDR3. Germline CDR1 is MDHEN and CDR2 is SYDVKM. V was cut by 3 bases and J by 5 bases, with 14 bases left in between. This CDR3 reads CASSFLGEEDQPQHF. CDR3 in DNA: TGTGCCAGCAGTTTTTTGGGAGAGGAGGATCAGCCCCAGCATTTT.

The J gene is TRBJ2-7, the V gene TRBV28, with D possibly matching TRBD1 (6 bases). The CDR3 contains 17 residues. With 2 bases removed from V and 2 bases from J, the gap between germline ends came to 19 bases. Germline V gene lookup returns CDR1 MDHEN and CDR2 SYDVKM. CDR3 bases: TGTGCCAGCAGTTTAGTCCTACTCGGGACACTCCCCTACGAGCAGTACTTC. Translated: CASSLVLLGTLPYEQYF. Full variable domain (remainder filled in from reference TRBV28 and TRBJ2-7): DVKVTQSSRYLVKRTGEKVFLECVQDMDHENMFWYRQDPGLGLRLIYFSYDVKMKEKGDIPEGYSVSREKKERFSLILESASTNQTSMYLCASSLVLLGTLPYEQYFGPGTRLTVT.

The chain combines TRBV19 with TRBJ1-5, with D perhaps TRBD1 (6 bases). The CDR3 contains 15 residues. Trimming pared 7 bases from V and 4 bases from J, leaving 17 bases between. In germline, CDR1 is LNHDA, CDR2 SQIVND (reference sequence). The CDR3 bases are TGTGCCAGTATGGCCCCGGACAGAAAGAATCAGCCCCAGCATTTT. The encoded protein is CASMAPDRKNQPQHF.